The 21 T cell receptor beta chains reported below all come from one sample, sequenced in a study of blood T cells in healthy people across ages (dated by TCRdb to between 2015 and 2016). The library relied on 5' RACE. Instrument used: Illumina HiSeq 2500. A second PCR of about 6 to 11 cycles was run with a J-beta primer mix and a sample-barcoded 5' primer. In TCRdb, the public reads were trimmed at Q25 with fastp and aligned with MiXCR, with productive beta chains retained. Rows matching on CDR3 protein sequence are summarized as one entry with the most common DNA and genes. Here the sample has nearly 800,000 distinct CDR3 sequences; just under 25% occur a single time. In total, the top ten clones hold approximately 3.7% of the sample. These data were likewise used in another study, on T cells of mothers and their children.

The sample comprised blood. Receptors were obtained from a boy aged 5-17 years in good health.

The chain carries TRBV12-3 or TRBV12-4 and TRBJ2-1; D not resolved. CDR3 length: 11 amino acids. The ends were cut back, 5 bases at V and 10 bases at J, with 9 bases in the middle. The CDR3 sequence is CASSLRIEQFF. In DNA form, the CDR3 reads TGTGCCAGCAGTCTTAGAATCGAGCAGTTCTTC.

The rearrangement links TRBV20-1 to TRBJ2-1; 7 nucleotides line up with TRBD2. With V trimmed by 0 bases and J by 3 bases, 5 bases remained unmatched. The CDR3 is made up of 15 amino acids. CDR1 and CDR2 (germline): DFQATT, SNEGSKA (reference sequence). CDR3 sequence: CSARDLSGVYNEQFF. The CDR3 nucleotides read TGCAGTGCTAGAGATCTGAGCGGGGTCTACAATGAGCAGTTCTTC.

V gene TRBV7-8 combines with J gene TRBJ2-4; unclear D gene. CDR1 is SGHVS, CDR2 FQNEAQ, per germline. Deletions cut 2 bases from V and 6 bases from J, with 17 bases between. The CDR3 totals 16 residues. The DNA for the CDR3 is TGTGCCAGCAGCTTATTTGGCGGATTCCGTTTAAACATTCAGTACTTC. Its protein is CASSLFGGFRLNIQYF.

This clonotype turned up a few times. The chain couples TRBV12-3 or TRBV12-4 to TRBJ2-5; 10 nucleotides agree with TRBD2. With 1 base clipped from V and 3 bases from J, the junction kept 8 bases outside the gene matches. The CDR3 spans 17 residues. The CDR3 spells CASSLDVWLAGEETQYF. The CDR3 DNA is TGTGCCAGCAGTTTAGATGTGTGGCTAGCGGGGGAAGAGACCCAGTACTTC.

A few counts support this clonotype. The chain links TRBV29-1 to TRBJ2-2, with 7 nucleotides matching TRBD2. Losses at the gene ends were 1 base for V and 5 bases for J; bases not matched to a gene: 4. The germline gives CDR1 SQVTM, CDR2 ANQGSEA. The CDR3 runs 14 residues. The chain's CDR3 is CSVEGREETGELFF. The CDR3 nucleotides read TGCAGCGTTGAAGGCCGGGAGGAAACCGGGGAGCTGTTTTTT.

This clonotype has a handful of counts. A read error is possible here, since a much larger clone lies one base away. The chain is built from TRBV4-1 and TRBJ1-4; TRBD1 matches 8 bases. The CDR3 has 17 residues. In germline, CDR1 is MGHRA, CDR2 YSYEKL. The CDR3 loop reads CASNQPAGRTGREKLFF. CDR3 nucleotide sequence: TGCGCCAGCAACCAACCTGCCGGCCGGACAGGGCGGGAAAAACTGTTTTTT.

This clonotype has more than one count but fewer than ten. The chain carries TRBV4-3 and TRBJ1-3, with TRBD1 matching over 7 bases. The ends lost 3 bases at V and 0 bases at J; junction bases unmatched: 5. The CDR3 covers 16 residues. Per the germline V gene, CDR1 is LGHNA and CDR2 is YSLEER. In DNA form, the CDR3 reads TGCGCCAGCAGCCAGGATAGGACAGGCTCTGGAAACACCATATATTTT. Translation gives CASSQDRTGSGNTIYF.

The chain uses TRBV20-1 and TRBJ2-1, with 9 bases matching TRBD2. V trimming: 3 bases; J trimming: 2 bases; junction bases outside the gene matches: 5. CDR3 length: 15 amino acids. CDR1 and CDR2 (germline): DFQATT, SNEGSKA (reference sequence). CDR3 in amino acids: CSASQSSGAYNEQFF. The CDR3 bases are TGCAGTGCTAGCCAATCTAGCGGGGCCTACAATGAGCAGTTCTTC.

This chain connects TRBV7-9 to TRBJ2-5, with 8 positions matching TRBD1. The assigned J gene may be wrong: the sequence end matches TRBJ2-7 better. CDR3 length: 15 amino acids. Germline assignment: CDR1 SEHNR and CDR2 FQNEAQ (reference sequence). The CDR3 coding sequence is TGTGCCAGCAGCCGGACAGGGAAGCACCTCTACGAGCAGTACTTC. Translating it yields CASSRTGKHLYEQYF.

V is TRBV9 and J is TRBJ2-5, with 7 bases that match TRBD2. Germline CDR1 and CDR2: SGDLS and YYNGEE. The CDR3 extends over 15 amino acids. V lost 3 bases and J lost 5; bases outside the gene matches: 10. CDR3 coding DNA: TGTGCCAGCAGCGCCCCCGGGCGGGGGAGGGAGACCCAGTACTTC. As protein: CASSAPGRGRETQYF.

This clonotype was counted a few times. The CDR3 sequence is CASSPAPAGQETQYF. Written as DNA, the CDR3 is TGTGCCAGCAGTCCTGCCCCAGCAGGGCAAGAGACCCAGTACTTC. The chain has TRBV12-3 or TRBV12-4 and TRBJ2-5; possibly TRBD1 for D (5 bases). Deletions cut 5 bases from V and 2 bases from J, with 15 bases between. This CDR3 is 15 amino acids long.

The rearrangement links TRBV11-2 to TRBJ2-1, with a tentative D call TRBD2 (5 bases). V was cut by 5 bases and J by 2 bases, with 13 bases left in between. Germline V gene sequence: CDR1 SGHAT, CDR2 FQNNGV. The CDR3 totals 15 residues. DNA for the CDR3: TGTGCCAGCAGCCCCTGGACTGGAGCCTACAATGAGCAGTTCTTC. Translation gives CASSPWTGAYNEQFF.

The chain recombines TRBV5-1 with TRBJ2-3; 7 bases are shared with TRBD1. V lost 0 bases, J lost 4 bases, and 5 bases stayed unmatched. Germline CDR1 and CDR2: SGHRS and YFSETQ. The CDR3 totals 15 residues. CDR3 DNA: TGCGCCAGCAGCTTGGGTCCCCAGGGGGCAGATACGCAGTATTTT. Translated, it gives CASSLGPQGADTQYF.

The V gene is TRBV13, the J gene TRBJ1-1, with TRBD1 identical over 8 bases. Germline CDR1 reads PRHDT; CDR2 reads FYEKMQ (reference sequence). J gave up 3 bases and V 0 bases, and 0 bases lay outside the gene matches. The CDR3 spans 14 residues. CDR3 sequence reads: CASSLGRGHTEAFF. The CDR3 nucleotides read TGTGCCAGCAGCTTAGGCAGGGGGCACACTGAAGCTTTCTTT. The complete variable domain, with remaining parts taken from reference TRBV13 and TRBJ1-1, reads AAGVIQSPRHLIKEKRETATLKCYPIPRHDTVYWYQQGPGQDPQFLISFYEKMQSDKGSIPDRFSAQQFSDYHSELNMSSLELGDSALYFCASSLGRGHTEAFFGQGTRLTVV.

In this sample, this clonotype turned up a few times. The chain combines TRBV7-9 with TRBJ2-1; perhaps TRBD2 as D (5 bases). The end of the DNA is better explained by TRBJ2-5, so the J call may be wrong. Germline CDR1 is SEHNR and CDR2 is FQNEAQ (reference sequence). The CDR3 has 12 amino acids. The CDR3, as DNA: TGTGCCAGCAGCCCCTGGAGGGAGACCCAGTACTTC. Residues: CASSPWRETQYF.

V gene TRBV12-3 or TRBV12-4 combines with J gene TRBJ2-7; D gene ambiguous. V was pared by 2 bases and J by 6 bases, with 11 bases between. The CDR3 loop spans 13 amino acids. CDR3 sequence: CASSLPGALEQYF. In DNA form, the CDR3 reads TGTGCCAGCAGTTTACCTGGCGCCCTCGAGCAGTACTTC.

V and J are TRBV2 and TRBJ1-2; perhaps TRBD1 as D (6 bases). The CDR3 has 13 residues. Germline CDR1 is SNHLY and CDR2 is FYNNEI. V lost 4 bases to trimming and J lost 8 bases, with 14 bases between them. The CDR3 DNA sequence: TGTGCCAGCAGTGTACCGGGGGCTAGGGGCTACACCTTC. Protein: CASSVPGARGYTF.

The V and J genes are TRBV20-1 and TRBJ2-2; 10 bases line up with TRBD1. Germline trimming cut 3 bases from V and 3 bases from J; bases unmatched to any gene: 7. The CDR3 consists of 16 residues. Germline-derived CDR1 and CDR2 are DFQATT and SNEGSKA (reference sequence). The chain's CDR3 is CSARDRGSGDTGELFF. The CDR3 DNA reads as TGCAGTGCTAGGGACAGGGGGTCAGGTGACACCGGGGAGCTGTTTTTT.

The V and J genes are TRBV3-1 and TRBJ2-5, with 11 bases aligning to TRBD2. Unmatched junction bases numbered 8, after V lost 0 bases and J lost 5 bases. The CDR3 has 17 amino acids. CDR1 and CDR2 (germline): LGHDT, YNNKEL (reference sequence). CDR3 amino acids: CASSQDRASGGMETQYF. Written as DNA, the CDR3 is TGTGCCAGCAGCCAAGATCGGGCTAGCGGGGGGATGGAGACCCAGTACTTC.

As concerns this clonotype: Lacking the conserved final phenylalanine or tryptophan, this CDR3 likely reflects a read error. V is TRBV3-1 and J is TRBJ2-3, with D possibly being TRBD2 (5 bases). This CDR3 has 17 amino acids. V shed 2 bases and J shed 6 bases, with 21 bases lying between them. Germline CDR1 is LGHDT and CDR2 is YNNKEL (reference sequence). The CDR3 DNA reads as TGTGCCAGCAGCCAATGGTGGTCGGGGTCACGCGAGGATACGCAGTATGTT. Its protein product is CASSQWWSGSREDTQYV.

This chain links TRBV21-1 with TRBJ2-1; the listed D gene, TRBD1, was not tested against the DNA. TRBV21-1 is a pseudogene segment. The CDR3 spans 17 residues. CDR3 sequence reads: CASSKEGVRGQGYEQFF. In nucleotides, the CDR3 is TGTGCCAGCAGCAAAGAAGGAGTGAGGGGACAGGGCTATGAGCAGTTCTTC.